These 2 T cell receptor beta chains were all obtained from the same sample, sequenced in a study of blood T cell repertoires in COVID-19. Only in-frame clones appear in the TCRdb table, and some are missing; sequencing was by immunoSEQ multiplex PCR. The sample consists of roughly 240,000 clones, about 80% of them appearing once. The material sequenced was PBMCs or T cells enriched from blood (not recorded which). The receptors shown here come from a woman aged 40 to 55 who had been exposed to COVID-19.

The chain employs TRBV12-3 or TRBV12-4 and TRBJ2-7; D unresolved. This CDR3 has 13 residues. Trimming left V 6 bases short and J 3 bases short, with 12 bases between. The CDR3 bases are TGTGCCAGCAGCGCATCAGGAAGCTACGAGCAGTACTTC. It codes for CASSASGSYEQYF.

The CDR3 DNA sequence: TGTGCCAGCTCGTCACAGGGGGCGAATAATGAAAAACTGTTTTTT. Its protein is CASSSQGANNEKLFF. The V gene is TRBV18, the J gene TRBJ1-4; 9 nucleotides match TRBD1. V lost 6 bases and J lost 4; bases outside the gene matches: 6. Germline lookup yields CDR1 KGHSH and CDR2 LQKENI. The CDR3 length is 15 residues. Using reference TRBV18 and TRBJ1-4 for the parts outside the CDR3, the full variable domain is NAGVMQNPRHLVRRRGQEARLRCSPMKGHSHVYWYRQLPEEGLKFMVYLQKENIIDESGMPKERFSAEFPKEGPSILRIQQVVRGDSAAYFCASSSQGANNEKLFFGSGTQLSVL.